The source of this T cell receptor (beta chain) is a study of T cells in Graves' hyperthyroidism and ophthalmopathy. Looking at the study overall: Peripheral blood samples were taken at initial diagnosis, prior to any treatment.

CDR1 is LGHDT, CDR2 YNNKEL, per germline (reference sequence). V was pared by 6 bases and J by 0 bases, with 14 bases between. This CDR3 has 15 amino acids. Regarding this clonotype: Its specificity is unknown.

The source material, RNA transcripts, was used to amplify TCR beta CDR3 regions. The TCR CDR3 was amplified in a first-round RT-PCR using the HTBI primer set. TCRdb reanalysed the multiplex PCR reads using MiXCR and keeps one entry per CDR3 protein. This sample has about half a million distinct CDR3 sequences, with around a quarter found just once. Overall study results and limits: Blood also contained most expanded thyroid clonotypes above 0.001.

Duration under 3 months, a NOSPECS grade of at least 4, and a Clinical Activity Score of at least 3 characterized the ophthalmopathy patients. The chain carries TRBV3-1 and TRBJ1-2; D is perhaps TRBD1 (5 bases). The receptor's source is a woman between 25 and 40 years old with Graves' ophthalmopathy. The specimen was blood. Here the CDR3 DNA reads TGTGCCAGCAGGAACCAGGGTATAGCTAACTATGGCTACACCTTC. Amino acid sequence: CASRNQGIANYGYTF.